The TCR beta chain described here comes from a study of blood T cell repertoires in COVID-19. At the level of the study: The study drew acute and convalescent COVID-19 samples from the United States, Italy and Spain. In each case, the material was cDNA or gDNA derived from T cells, B-cell-depleted T cells, or PBMCs.

The germline V gene has CDR1 SGHRS and CDR2 YFSETQ. V was clipped by 4 bases and J by 4 bases; unmatched bases: 6. This CDR3 spans 15 amino acids. This clone was recorded a few times. TCRdb's copy holds only in-frame clones and misses some; the assay was immunoSEQ multiplex PCR. The profile shows over 200,000 clones, 88% of them singletons. The sequence derives from a woman aged 55-70 years with acute or convalescent COVID-19. The chain couples TRBV5-1 to TRBJ2-7, with 12 bases identical to TRBD1. Sequencing was done on a sample of peripheral blood. CDR3 residues: CASSIGTGGQYEQYF. Written as DNA, the CDR3 is TGCGCCAGCAGCATCGGGACAGGGGGCCAGTACGAGCAGTACTTC.